This is a list of T cell receptor beta chains from one sample in a study of OX40 agonist ivuxolimab in advanced cancers. Sequenced by immunoSEQ multiplex PCR; TCRdb stores in-frame clones only, minus some. The sample comprises more than 35,000 clones, approximately 81% of which are singletons, and 9.5% to 15% rests with the top ten. The starting material was CD4+ or CD8+ T cells sorted from blood, obtained in a trial of the OX40 agonist ivuxolimab. The source of these receptors is an adult with an advanced solid tumor such as melanoma, head and neck, liver or kidney cancer. CDR3s include the opening cysteine and the closing phenylalanine or tryptophan. The D gene is left open where the match is weak. Where a row states a size, it is once, few, many or the class of an expanded clone; other rows omit it.

J gene | V gene | clone size | D gene | CDR3 protein | CDR3 DNA
TRBJ2-1 | TRBV5-6 | . | . | CASSLLVANEQFF | TGTGCCAGCAGCTTGCTAGTGGCCAATGAGCAGTTCTTC
TRBJ2-7 | TRBV6-5 | once | TRBD1 | CASGDSLSEQYF | TGTGCCAGCGGGGACAGCCTCTCCGAGCAGTACTTC
TRBJ2-5 | TRBV5-1 | . | . | CASSLAAGRETQYF | TGCGCCAGCAGCTTGGCGGCAGGAAGAGAGACCCAGTACTTC
TRBJ1-2 | TRBV5-1 | . | TRBD1 | CASSSTLGGGNYGYTF | TGCGCCAGCAGCTCGACCCTGGGAGGGGGCAACTATGGCTACACCTTC
TRBJ2-7 | TRBV11-3 | once | . | CASSLGDPYEQYF | TGTGCCAGCAGCTTAGGGGACCCCTACGAGCAGTACTTC
TRBJ1-3 | TRBV18 | . | TRBD1 | CASSTSGQVLSGNTIYF | TGTGCCAGCTCGACGTCGGGACAGGTCCTCTCTGGAAACACCATATATTTT
TRBJ2-3 | TRBV2 | . | . | CASSEHRVAILDTQYF | TGTGCCAGCAGTGAACACAGGGTCGCTATCCTAGATACGCAGTATTTT
TRBJ2-2 | TRBV2 | once | . | CASFRLDDRGELFF | TGTGCCAGCTTCCGACTAGATGACAGAGGGGAGCTGTTTTTT
TRBJ2-2 | TRBV6-5 | . | TRBD1 | CASRMDRGHTGELFF | TGTGCCAGCAGAATGGACAGGGGGCACACCGGGGAGCTGTTTTTT
TRBJ1-2 | TRBV4-1 | . | TRBD1 | CASSHPGGANYGYTF | TGCGCCAGCAGCCACCCAGGGGGCGCGAACTATGGCTACACCTTC
TRBJ1-1 | TRBV6-5 | few | . | CASSYSIRGGTEAFF | TGTGCCAGCAGTTACTCCATCAGGGGAGGCACTGAAGCTTTCTTT
TRBJ1-2 | TRBV5-6 | . | TRBD1 | CASSLGTGVEGYTF | TGTGCCAGCAGTCTGGGGACAGGGGTTGAGGGCTACACCTTC
TRBJ1-4 | TRBV28 | . | TRBD1 | CASSFFGTDLKREKLFF | TGTGCCAGCAGTTTTTTTGGGACAGACCTAAAACGGGAAAAACTGTTTTTT
TRBJ1-1 | TRBV30 | . | TRBD1 | CAYNPGTGFGNTEAFF | TGTGCCTATAACCCAGGGACAGGGTTTGGGAACACTGAAGCTTTCTTT
TRBJ2-7 | TRBV11-2 | . | TRBD2 | CASSYSTSGYEQYF | TGTGCCAGCAGCTACTCGACTAGCGGGTACGAGCAGTACTTC
TRBJ2-1 | TRBV5-5 | . | . | CASSFEYSTVRFF | TGTGCCAGCAGCTTTGAATATTCGACAGTCCGGTTCTTC
TRBJ2-7 | TRBV30 | . | . | CAWSVKGNRSYEQYF | TGTGCCTGGAGTGTAAAGGGGAACAGATCCTACGAGCAGTACTTC
TRBJ2-1 | TRBV7-8 | . | . | CASSSTGTASSYNEQFF | TGTGCCAGCAGCTCGACCGGGACGGCGAGCTCCTACAATGAGCAGTTCTTC
TRBJ2-7 | TRBV5-1 | . | TRBD2 | CASSLESGRSEQYF | TGCGCCAGCAGCTTGGAAAGCGGGAGAAGCGAGCAGTACTTC
TRBJ1-1 | TRBV30 | . | . | CAWSVLMGRENTEAFF | TGTGCCTGGAGTGTACTTATGGGCAGGGAGAACACTGAAGCTTTCTTT
TRBJ2-3 | TRBV21-1 | . | . | CASSNPTSRTDTQYF | TGTGCCAGCAGCAACCCGACTAGCAGGACAGATACGCAGTATTTT
TRBJ2-5 | TRBV7-9 | . | TRBD2 | CASSSEGLAKGETQYF | TGTGCCAGCAGCTCCGAGGGACTAGCGAAAGGAGAGACCCAGTACTTC
TRBJ2-2 | TRBV6-5 | . | . | CASSSYTGELFF | TGTGCCAGCAGTTCTTACACCGGGGAGCTGTTTTTT
TRBJ2-5 | TRBV11-3 | . | . | CASYAQAGGRDQETQYF | TGTGCCAGCTATGCTCAAGCGGGCGGGCGGGACCAAGAGACCCAGTACTTC
TRBJ1-4 | TRBV4-2 | once | TRBD1 | CASSEGTVSNEKLFF | TGTGCCAGCAGCGAAGGGACAGTTTCTAATGAAAAACTGTTTTTT
TRBJ1-2 | TRBV30 | . | TRBD1 | CAWSIRGHYGYTF | TGTGCCTGGAGTATAAGGGGGCACTATGGCTACACCTTC
TRBJ1-4 | TRBV6-9 | . | . | CASSSEQGGEKLFF | TGTGCCAGCAGTTCGGAACAGGGTGGGGAAAAACTGTTTTTT
TRBJ2-2 | TRBV12-2 | . | . | CASRIQGLAGTGELFF | TGTGCAAGTCGCATCCAGGGGCTAGCGGGGACCGGGGAGCTGTTTTTT
TRBJ2-1 | TRBV2 | few | TRBD2 | CASRATSGGHNEQFF | TGTGCCAGCAGGGCGACTAGCGGGGGACACAATGAGCAGTTCTTC
TRBJ2-2 | TRBV7-3 | . | TRBD2 | CASSLSGGSSTGELFF | TGTGCCAGCAGCCTTAGCGGGGGTTCTAGCACCGGGGAGCTGTTTTTT
TRBJ2-7 | TRBV10-3 | few | . | CATRPDSYEQYF | TGTGCCACCCGGCCGGACTCCTACGAGCAGTACTTC
TRBJ2-3 | TRBV11-3 | once | . | CASSFRFTDTQYF | TGTGCCAGCAGCTTCAGATTCACAGATACGCAGTATTTT
TRBJ2-4 | TRBV27 | . | . | CASMGLSNLGDIQYF | TGTGCCAGCATGGGTCTGTCCAACCTGGGGGACATTCAGTACTTC
TRBJ2-5 | TRBV5-1 | . | TRBD2 | CASSGTGTSGSLRETQYF | TGCGCCAGCAGCGGAACCGGGACTAGCGGGAGTTTGCGAGAGACCCAGTACTTC
TRBJ1-5 | TRBV28 | . | . | CASSPHPGDPSNQPQHF | TGTGCCAGCAGCCCCCACCCCGGGGACCCTAGCAATCAGCCCCAGCATTTT
TRBJ2-7 | TRBV11-2 | once | . | CASSLSGFGVFYEQYF | TGTGCCAGCAGCCTCTCAGGGTTCGGAGTTTTCTACGAGCAGTACTTC
TRBJ2-1 | TRBV5-1 | . | TRBD1 | CASSGRQGYISNEQFF | TGCGCCAGCAGCGGGCGACAGGGATACATCAGCAATGAGCAGTTCTTC
TRBJ2-3 | TRBV7-3 | . | . | CASSPAGVTDTQYF | TGTGCCAGCAGCCCAGCAGGAGTCACAGATACGCAGTATTTT
TRBJ1-1 | TRBV5-6 | . | . | CASSWDDTEAFF | TGTGCCAGCAGCTGGGATGACACTGAAGCTTTCTTT
TRBJ1-2 | TRBV5-8 | . | . | CASSPVKGFYGYTF | TGTGCCAGCAGCCCGGTGAAAGGGTTCTATGGCTACACCTTC
TRBJ1-2 | TRBV6-1 | . | . | CASRAGGPQDGYTF | TGTGCCAGCAGAGCTGGAGGGCCCCAGGATGGCTACACCTTC
TRBJ1-2 | TRBV6-6 | . | TRBD1 | CASTRTGLAGGYTF | TGTGCCAGCACCCGGACAGGCTTAGCGGGTGGCTACACCTTC
TRBJ2-1 | TRBV10-2 | . | . | CASSEQGPINEQFF | TGCGCCAGCAGCGAACAAGGACCGATCAATGAGCAGTTCTTC
TRBJ1-1 | TRBV10-2 | . | . | CASTRMGGNTEAFF | TGCGCCAGCACCCGAATGGGGGGGAACACTGAAGCTTTCTTT